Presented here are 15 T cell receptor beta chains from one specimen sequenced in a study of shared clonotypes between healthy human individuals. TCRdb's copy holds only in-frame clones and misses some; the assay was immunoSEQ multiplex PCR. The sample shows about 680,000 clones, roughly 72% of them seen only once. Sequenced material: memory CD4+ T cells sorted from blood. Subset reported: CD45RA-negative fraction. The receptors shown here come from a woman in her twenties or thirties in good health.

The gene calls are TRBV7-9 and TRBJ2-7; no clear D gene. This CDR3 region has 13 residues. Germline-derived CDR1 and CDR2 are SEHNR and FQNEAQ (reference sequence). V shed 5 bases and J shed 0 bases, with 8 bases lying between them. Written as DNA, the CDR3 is TGTGCCAGCAGCAGGACCAGCTCCTACGAGCAGTACTTC. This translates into CASSRTSSYEQYF.

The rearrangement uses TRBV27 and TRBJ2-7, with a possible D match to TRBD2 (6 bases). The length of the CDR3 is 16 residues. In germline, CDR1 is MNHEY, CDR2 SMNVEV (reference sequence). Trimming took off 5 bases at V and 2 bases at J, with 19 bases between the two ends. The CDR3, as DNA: TGTGCCAGCAGTCCACGGGCGGCGGGAAATACCTACGAGCAGTACTTC. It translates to CASSPRAAGNTYEQYF.

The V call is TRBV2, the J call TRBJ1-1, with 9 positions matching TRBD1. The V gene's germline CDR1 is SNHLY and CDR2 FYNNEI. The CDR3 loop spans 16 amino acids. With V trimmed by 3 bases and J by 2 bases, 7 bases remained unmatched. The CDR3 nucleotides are TGTGCCAGCAGTGAGCCGAGGACAGGGGCTAACACTGAAGCTTTCTTT. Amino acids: CASSEPRTGANTEAFF.

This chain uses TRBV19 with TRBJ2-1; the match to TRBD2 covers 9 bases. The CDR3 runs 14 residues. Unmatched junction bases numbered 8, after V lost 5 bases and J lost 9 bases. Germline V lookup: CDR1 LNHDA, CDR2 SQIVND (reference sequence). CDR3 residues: CASSDPGLATEQFF. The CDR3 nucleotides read TGTGCCAGTAGTGATCCGGGACTAGCCACTGAGCAGTTCTTC.

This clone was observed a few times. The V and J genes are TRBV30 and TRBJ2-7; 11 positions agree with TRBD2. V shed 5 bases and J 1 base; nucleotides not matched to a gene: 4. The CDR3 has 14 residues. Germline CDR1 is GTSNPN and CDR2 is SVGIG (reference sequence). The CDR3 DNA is TGTGCCTGGGCCCGACTAGCGGGATCCTACGAGCAGTACTTC. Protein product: CAWARLAGSYEQYF.

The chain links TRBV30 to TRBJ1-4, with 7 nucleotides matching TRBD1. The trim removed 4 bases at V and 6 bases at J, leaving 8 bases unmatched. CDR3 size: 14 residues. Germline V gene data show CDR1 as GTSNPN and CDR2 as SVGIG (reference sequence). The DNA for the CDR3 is TGTGCCTGGACCCCCCAGGGGGGCTATGAAAAACTGTTTTTT. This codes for CAWTPQGGYEKLFF.

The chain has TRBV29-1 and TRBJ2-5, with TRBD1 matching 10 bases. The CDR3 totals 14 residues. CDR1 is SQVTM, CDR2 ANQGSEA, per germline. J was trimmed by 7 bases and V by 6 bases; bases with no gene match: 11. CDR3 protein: CSVKQRDRGGTQYF. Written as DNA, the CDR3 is TGCAGCGTAAAGCAGCGGGACAGGGGAGGGACCCAGTACTTC.

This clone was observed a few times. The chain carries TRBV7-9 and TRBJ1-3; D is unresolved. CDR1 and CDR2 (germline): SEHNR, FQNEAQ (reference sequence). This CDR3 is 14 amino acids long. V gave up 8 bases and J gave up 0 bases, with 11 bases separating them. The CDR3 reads CASEEAVSGNTIYF. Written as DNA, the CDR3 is TGTGCCAGCGAAGAGGCAGTCTCTGGAAACACCATATATTTT.

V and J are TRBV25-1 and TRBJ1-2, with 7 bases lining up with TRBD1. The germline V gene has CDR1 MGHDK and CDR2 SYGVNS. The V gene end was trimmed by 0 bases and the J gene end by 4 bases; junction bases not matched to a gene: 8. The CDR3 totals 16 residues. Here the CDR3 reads CASSEYQSRDSYGYTF. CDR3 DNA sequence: TGTGCCAGCAGTGAATACCAATCCCGGGACAGCTATGGCTACACCTTC.

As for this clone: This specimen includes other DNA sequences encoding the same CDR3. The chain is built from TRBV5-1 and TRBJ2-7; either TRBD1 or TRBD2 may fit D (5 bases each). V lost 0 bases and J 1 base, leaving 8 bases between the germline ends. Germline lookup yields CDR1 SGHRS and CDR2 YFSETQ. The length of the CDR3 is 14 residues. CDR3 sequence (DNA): TGCGCCAGCAGCTTGGAGAGGGGTTCCTACGAGCAGTACTTC. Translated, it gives CASSLERGSYEQYF.

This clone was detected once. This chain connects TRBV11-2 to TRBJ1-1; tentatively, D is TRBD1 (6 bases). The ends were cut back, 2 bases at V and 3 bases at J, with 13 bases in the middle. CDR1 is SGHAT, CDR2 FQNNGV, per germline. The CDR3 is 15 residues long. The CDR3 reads CASSLYREKYTEAFF. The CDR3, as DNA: TGTGCCAGCAGCTTATACAGGGAGAAATACACTGAAGCTTTCTTT.

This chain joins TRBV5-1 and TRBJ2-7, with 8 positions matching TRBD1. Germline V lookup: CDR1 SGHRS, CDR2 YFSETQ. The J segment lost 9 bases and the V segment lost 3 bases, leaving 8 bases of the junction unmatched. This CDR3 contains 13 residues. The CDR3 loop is CASSSTGDFGQYF. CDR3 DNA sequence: TGCGCCAGCAGCTCGACAGGGGACTTTGGGCAGTACTTC.

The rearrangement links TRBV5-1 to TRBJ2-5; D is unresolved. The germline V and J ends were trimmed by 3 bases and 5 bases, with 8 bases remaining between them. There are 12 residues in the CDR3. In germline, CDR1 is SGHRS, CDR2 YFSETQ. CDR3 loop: CASSSDRETQYF. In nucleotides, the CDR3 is TGCGCCAGCAGCTCGGATAGGGAGACCCAGTACTTC.

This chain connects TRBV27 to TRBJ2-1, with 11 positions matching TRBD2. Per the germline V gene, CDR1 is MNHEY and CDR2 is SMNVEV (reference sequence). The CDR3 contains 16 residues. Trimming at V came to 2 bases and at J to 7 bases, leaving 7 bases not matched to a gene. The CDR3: CASSLPTPSGRNEQFF. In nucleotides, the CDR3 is TGTGCCAGCAGTTTACCGACACCTAGCGGGAGGAATGAGCAGTTCTTC.

The CDR3 loop reads CASSFGQFTGELFF. The CDR3, as DNA: TGTGCCAGCAGCTTCGGACAGTTCACCGGGGAGCTGTTTTTT. The V and J genes are TRBV11-1 and TRBJ2-2; D might be TRBD1 (6 bases). This CDR3 contains 14 residues. Trimming cost V 3 bases and J 4 bases, with 9 bases left between them. From germline, CDR1 is SGHAT and CDR2 FQDESV (reference sequence).